This T cell receptor beta chain was sequenced in a study of T cells after yellow fever vaccination. For the study at large: SMART-Seq v4 Ultra Low Input prepared libraries from low-cell fractions. General study points: Abundant bulk-derived clonotypes could contaminate FACS-sorted repertoires.

The 5'RACE template-switching step produced TCR cDNA and added a universal primer site and UMIs. TCRdb ran MiXCR on the 5' RACE reads and lists one entry per CDR3 protein. Of approximately 240,000 distinct CDR3 sequences in the sample, approximately 3.5% were seen once. Germline V lookup: CDR1 DFQATT, CDR2 SNEGSKA (reference sequence). This CDR3 spans 13 amino acids. Trimming removed 5 bases from V and 1 base from J, with 11 bases in between. This clonotype was detected ten times or more. Its matching antigen is unknown. The sequence derives from a man younger than 30 who received the YFV17D yellow fever vaccine. The chain has TRBV20-1 and TRBJ1-2; D not certain. The sample here was PBMCs, taken 15 days after the yellow fever booster vaccination. The CDR3 loop is CSASTGYNYGYTF. The CDR3 nucleotides read TGCAGTGCTTCGACCGGCTATAACTATGGCTACACCTTC.